What follows describes a single T cell receptor beta chain. What it binds is unknown. This sample stems from a study of tumor-infiltrating lymphocytes in primary liver carcinoma. Study overall: Stage T1-T3 N0M0 and a size of roughly 4.2 to 10 cm characterized the tumors. Findings and caveats of the study: Compared with tumor region pairs, tumor-adjacent and tumor-blood pairs overlapped less.

Taking roughly 18-32 mg of unsorted bulk tissue, the authors co-extracted RNA and DNA. The authors made TCR beta cDNA from around 500 ng total RNA with a constant-region primer. A slightly modified ARM-PCR protocol with three nested multiplex PCR rounds produced these TCR beta libraries. TCRdb called the multiplex PCR reads again in MiXCR, with one record for every CDR3 protein. This table holds more than 45,000 distinct CDR3 sequences, around three quarters found once. Sequencing input: liver tumor tissue from sampling region 3. Regarding subset: tumor region T3, left-lateral pole. This receptor was obtained from a man in his forties with primary liver carcinoma and hepatitis B virus infection.

CDR3 DNA sequence: TGCGCCAGCAGCCGACGGACCTATGCCGGGGGGAGCTCCTACAATGAGCAGTTCTTC. Protein sequence: CASSRRTYAGGSSYNEQFF. V is TRBV4-1 and J is TRBJ2-1; 7 bases are a match to TRBD2. Trimming removed 4 bases from V and 0 bases from J; junction bases left unmatched: 15. CDR3 length: 19 amino acids. The germline CDR1 and CDR2 sequences are MGHRA and YSYEKL.